The clone carrying this T cell receptor (beta chain) was detected a few times. Its antigen remains unknown. A 5'RACE reaction primed in the constant segment made cDNA libraries of TCR alpha and TCR beta, and these carried sample barcodes and UMIs. TCRdb recomputed calls from the 5' RACE reads with MiXCR, one row per CDR3 protein. The data contain 530,000 or so distinct CDR3 sequences, roughly 17% of them singletons. The source of the sample is a study of T-cell memory formation after mild COVID-19. The V end was cut by 6 bases, the J end by 4 bases, with 15 bases between. This CDR3 is built from 15 residues. Study-wide findings and caveats: Detection of some responders pre-infection suggested pre-existing cross-reactive memory T cells participated. Most CD4+ clones that shrank were in CM and EM, while CD8+ ones turned up in EMRA.

The sample consisted of PBMCs or a T cell subset sorted from them (not recorded which). The receptor's source is an adult woman who had mild COVID-19 (a few samples of this study predate the infection). Cell type and time point are not known. The chain joins TRBV12-3 or TRBV12-4 to TRBJ1-4; D unclear. The CDR3 DNA follows: TGTGCCAGCAGGCAAGATCTAGTCGGTAATGAAAAACTGTTTTTT. Protein product: CASRQDLVGNEKLFF.